The 9 T cell receptor beta chains below come from one sample, sequenced in a study of shared clonotypes between healthy human individuals. Only in-frame clones appear in the TCRdb table, and some are missing; sequencing was by immunoSEQ multiplex PCR. The data hold about 1.1 million clones, with around three quarters observed a single time. Sequenced: memory CD4+ T cells from PBMCs. The subset: CD45RA-negative fraction. The receptors come from a man in his late teens or twenties in good health. Some clones in this sample may be carry-over from other donors' samples.

This clone was detected a few times. The J gene is TRBJ2-3, the V gene TRBV6-6; D unclear. Germline CDR1 reads MNHNY; CDR2 reads SVGAGI (reference sequence). V dropped 7 bases and J dropped 1 base, with 9 bases sitting between them. The CDR3 spans 13 residues. CDR3 residues: CASKLIGTDTQYF. The CDR3, as DNA: TGTGCCAGCAAATTGATAGGCACAGATACGCAGTATTTT.

The chain joins TRBV29-1 to TRBJ2-2; a possible D gene is TRBD2 (5 bases). CDR1 SQVTM and CDR2 ANQGSEA come from the germline V gene. Trimming removed 0 bases from V and 5 bases from J, with 13 bases in between. The CDR3 is 15 residues long. The CDR3 sequence: CSVEDRGSGTGELFF. Written as DNA, the CDR3 is TGCAGCGTTGAAGATCGTGGGAGTGGTACCGGGGAGCTGTTTTTT.

This clone came up a few times. The V call is TRBV5-1, the J call TRBJ1-1; D perhaps matches TRBD1 (6 bases). Germline V CDR1 and CDR2: SGHRS, YFSETQ. The CDR3 sequence is 14 residues long. Trimming removed 4 bases from V and 5 bases from J, with 15 bases in between. The chain's CDR3 is CASSIGQRETEAFF. The CDR3 bases are TGCGCCAGCAGCATCGGACAGAGGGAGACTGAAGCTTTCTTT.

The gene calls are TRBV7-2 and TRBJ2-5; no clear D. The V end lost 2 bases, the J end lost 5 bases, and 9 bases lay between the germline ends. The CDR3 runs 13 residues. Germline CDR1 is SGHTA and CDR2 is FQGNSA. DNA for the CDR3: TGTGCCAGCAGCTTAAAGGGTCGGGAGACCCAGTACTTC. Its translation is CASSLKGRETQYF.

This chain connects TRBV9 to TRBJ1-5; D is uncertain. V shed 3 bases and J shed 7 bases, with 14 bases lying between them. Germline CDR1 is SGDLS and CDR2 is YYNGEE. The CDR3 runs 14 residues. The CDR3 nucleotides read TGTGCCAGCAGCGCCGACTTGATAGAGCAGCCCCAGCATTTT. Protein: CASSADLIEQPQHF.

Comments on this clone: Distinct nucleotide sequences in the sample also encode this CDR3. The chain recombines TRBV14 with TRBJ2-7, with D maybe TRBD2 (6 bases). V lost 1 base, J lost 0 bases, and 10 bases lay in between. Germline CDR1 is SGHDN and CDR2 is FVKESK. The CDR3 loop spans 15 amino acids. The CDR3 DNA reads as TGTGCCAGCAGCCAAGTTTTCGGGAGCTCCTACGAGCAGTACTTC. Its protein is CASSQVFGSSYEQYF. The whole variable domain, remainder taken from reference TRBV14 and TRBJ2-7, is EAGVTQFPSHSVIEKGQTVTLRCDPISGHDNLYWYRRVMGKEIKFLLHFVKESKQDESGMPNNRFLAERTGGTYSTLKVQPAELEDSGVYFCASSQVFGSSYEQYFGPGTRLTVT.

The rearrangement links TRBV4-2 to TRBJ2-3; 8 nucleotides match TRBD2. V shed 1 base, J shed 2 bases, and the junction held 5 bases outside the gene matches. CDR1 is LGHNA, CDR2 YNFKEQ, per germline. The CDR3 is 16 amino acids. The CDR3 coding sequence is TGTGCCAGCAGCCAAGTTGGCGGGAGGTTCACAGATACGCAGTATTTT. Translation: CASSQVGGRFTDTQYF.

In its sample, this clone was seen once. The CDR3 reads CASSPPRGPDEQYF. For the CDR3, the DNA is TGTGCCAGCAGTCCCCCCCGGGGACCGGACGAGCAGTACTTC. This chain joins TRBV28 and TRBJ2-7, with D perhaps being TRBD1 or TRBD2 (5 bases each). V gave up 5 bases and J gave up 5 bases, with 16 bases separating them. Germline lookup yields CDR1 MDHEN and CDR2 SYDVKM. The CDR3 consists of 14 residues.

The chain recombines TRBV25-1 with TRBJ2-3, with a possible D match to TRBD1 (6 bases). Between the trimmed V and J ends, which lost 3 bases and 3 bases, there was a span of 16 bases. Germline loops: CDR1 MGHDK, CDR2 SYGVNS. This CDR3 is built from 16 residues. The CDR3 spells CASSEGTYVRTDTQYF. CDR3 DNA sequence: TGTGCCAGCAGTGAGGGGACATATGTGAGGACAGATACGCAGTATTTT.